This note documents a single TCR beta chain sequence. Its antigen is as yet unknown. The data derive from a study of cytomegalovirus exposure and HLA in healthy donors. Whole-study results and caveats: About 87% or about 30% of the time was how often most TCR beta V segments were productive, according to an earlier analysis. Later, an analysis found that common viral pathogens appeared to be linked with several of the most significant clusters.

PCR used 60 Vbeta primers and 13 Jbeta primers. The data were produced by immunoSEQ multiplex PCR, yet TCRdb's version contains in-frame clones alone and is incomplete. The sample shows 100,000 to 150,000 clones, around 80% of them seen only once. V gave up 0 bases and J gave up 12 bases, with 13 bases separating them. Germline loops: CDR1 SGHKS, CDR2 YYEKEE (reference sequence). The CDR3 extends over 13 amino acids. Source material: PBMCs. The TCR comes from an older woman in good health and CMV-seropositive. The rearrangement links TRBV5-5 to TRBJ2-1; D is uncertain. The CDR3: CASSLDPDIGQFF. The CDR3, as DNA: TGTGCCAGCAGCTTGGACCCCGACATAGGGCAGTTCTTC.